The clone carrying this T cell receptor (beta chain) occurred many times. Its antigen is still unknown. The data belong to a study of T cell repertoires in cytomegalovirus infection. General study points: HLA-C-restricted, CMV-specific TCR beta clonotypes were dominant ex vivo.

MiXCR, applied by TCRdb to the reads, yields one record per CDR3 protein. The sample lists a few hundred thousand distinct CDR3 sequences, 15% to 20% occurring once. Trimming cost V 3 bases and J 8 bases, with 17 bases left between them. Germline V lookup: CDR1 DFQATT, CDR2 SNEGSKA (reference sequence). The CDR3 extends over 15 amino acids. The origin of this receptor is a human donor in good health (CMV status not recorded). Some clones in this sample may be carry-over from other donors' samples. The sequenced sample consisted of PBMCs. The genes are TRBV20-1 and TRBJ1-6, with D possibly being TRBD1 (6 bases). The CDR3 reads CSASTSGAAYSPLHF. DNA of the CDR3: TGCAGTGCTAGTACCTCGGGGGCTGCGTATTCACCCCTCCACTTT.